Given below is one T cell receptor beta chain in context. This clonotype appeared many times. The antigen this receptor binds is unknown. No quality values exist for individual bases; no much larger clone is one base distant. The data originate from a study of T cell repertoires in cytomegalovirus infection (dated 2019 in TCRdb). About the investigation overall: Because public TCR beta signatures pointed to carriage of CMV infection together with the matching HLA type, the HLA type of each donor mattered for the analysis.

The CDR3 numbers 13 residues from cysteine through phenylalanine. The DNA shown is the 39-base CDR3, in frame from base 1. Trimming leaves V shorter by 10 bases and J shorter by 2 bases, with the junction holding 7 bases beyond the gene matches. CDR1 WNHNN and CDR2 SYGVQD are derived from the germline V gene (reference sequence). The sequencer was an Illumina HiSeq 1500. TCRdb reworked the public reads: Q25 trimming with fastp, MiXCR clone assembly, productive beta chains retained. Every entry covers one CDR3 protein and lists the most common genes and DNA from its rows. The sample table shows some 300,000 distinct CDR3 sequences, and 9.6% are seen once. The biggest ten clones account for approximately 2.4% of the sample. On the study overall, not on this receptor specifically: In both this cohort and an independent cohort of over 350 donors, the cumulative frequency of public TCR beta family members distinguished carriers of CMV infection plus the relevant HLA type. In the ex vivo response, HLA-C-restricted CMV-specific TCR beta clonotypes were dominant, and in two of eight donors the single most frequent clonotype came from this HLA-C-restricted group.

This clonotype was obtained from a human donor in good health (CMV status not recorded). Some clones in this sample may be carry-over from other donors' samples. Material for sequencing was PBMCs. The chain uses TRBV10-1 and TRBJ1-2, with TRBD1 identical over 7 junction bases. Read as DNA, the sequence is TGCGCCACCTCCCGGGACAGCAACTATGGCTACACCTTC. Its protein is CATSRDSNYGYTF.